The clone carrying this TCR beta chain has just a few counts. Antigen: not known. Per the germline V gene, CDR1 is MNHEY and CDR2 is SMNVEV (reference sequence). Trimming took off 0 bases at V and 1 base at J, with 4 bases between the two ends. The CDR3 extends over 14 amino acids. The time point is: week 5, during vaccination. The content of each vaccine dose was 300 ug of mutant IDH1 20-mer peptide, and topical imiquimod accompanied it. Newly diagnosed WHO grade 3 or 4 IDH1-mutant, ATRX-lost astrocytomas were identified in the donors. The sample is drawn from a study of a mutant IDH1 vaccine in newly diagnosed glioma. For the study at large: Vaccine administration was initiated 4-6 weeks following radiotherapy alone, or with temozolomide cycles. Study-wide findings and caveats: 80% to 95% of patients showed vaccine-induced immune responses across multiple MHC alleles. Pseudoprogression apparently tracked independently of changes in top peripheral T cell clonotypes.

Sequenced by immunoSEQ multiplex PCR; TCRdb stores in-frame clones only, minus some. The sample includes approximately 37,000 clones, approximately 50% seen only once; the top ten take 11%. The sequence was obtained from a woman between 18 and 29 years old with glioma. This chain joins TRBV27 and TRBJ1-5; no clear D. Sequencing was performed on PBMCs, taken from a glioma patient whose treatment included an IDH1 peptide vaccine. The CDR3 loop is CASSLSPSNQPQHF. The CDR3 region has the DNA TGTGCCAGCAGTTTATCGCCGAGCAATCAGCCCCAGCATTTT.